These 21 T cell receptor beta chains were sequenced from one sample in a study of blood T cell repertoires in COVID-19. TCRdb's copy holds only in-frame clones and misses some; the assay was immunoSEQ multiplex PCR. The sample lists fewer than 90,000 clones, roughly 86% occurring once. The sample taken for sequencing was peripheral blood. Receptors originate from a man aged 65 to 79 with acute or convalescent COVID-19.

This clone was found a few times. The gene calls are TRBV7-9 and TRBJ1-1; 9 bases fit TRBD1. Per germline, CDR1 SEHNR and CDR2 FQNEAQ (reference sequence). J lost 1 base, V lost 4 bases, and 4 bases had no gene match. CDR3 size: 15 residues. In DNA form, the CDR3 reads TGTGCCAGCAGCTGGGACAGGGACAGGAACACTGAAGCTTTCTTT. The encoded protein is CASSWDRDRNTEAFF. The whole variable domain, remainder taken from reference TRBV7-9 and TRBJ1-1, is DTGVSQNPRHKITKRGQNVTFRCDPISEHNRLYWYRQTLGQGPEFLTYFQNEAQLEKSRLLSDRFSAERPKGSFSTLEIQRTEQGDSAMYLCASSWDRDRNTEAFFGQGTRLTVV.

This clone occurred once. The chain combines TRBV5-1 with TRBJ2-4; 8 bases match TRBD1. Germline V gives CDR1 SGHRS, CDR2 YFSETQ. This CDR3 contains 13 residues. After removal of 5 bases from V and 5 bases from J, the junction contained 3 bases not matched to a gene. The CDR3, as DNA: TGCGCCAGCAGACCGACAGGGGAAAACATTCAGTACTTC. It is translated as CASRPTGENIQYF.

The chain uses TRBV9 and TRBJ2-7; possibly TRBD1 for D (6 bases). This CDR3 is built from 14 residues. With 0 bases removed from V and 2 bases from J, the gap between germline ends came to 9 bases. The germline CDR1 and CDR2 sequences are SGDLS and YYNGEE. The CDR3 bases are TGTGCCAGCAGCGTAGGACAGGCCCCCTACGAGCAGTACTTC. It specifies CASSVGQAPYEQYF.

The chain combines TRBV12-3 or TRBV12-4 with TRBJ1-4, with D uncertain. V was cut by 3 bases and J by 10 bases, with 9 bases left in between. The CDR3 spans 12 residues. The CDR3 nucleotides read TGTGCCAGCAGTTTTTCTCGGGGAAAACTGTTTTTT. Its translation: CASSFSRGKLFF.

V gene TRBV5-1 combines with J gene TRBJ2-3; D is perhaps TRBD2 (6 bases). Trimming pared 0 bases from V and 4 bases from J, leaving 12 bases between. The CDR3 sequence is 15 residues long. Germline-derived CDR1 and CDR2 are SGHRS and YFSETQ. The CDR3 DNA reads TGCGCCAGCAGCTTGGCGGGAGACCCGGCAGATACGCAGTATTTT. Its protein is CASSLAGDPADTQYF. The full variable domain, with the rest looked up from reference TRBV5-1 and TRBJ2-3, is KAGVTQTPRYLIKTRGQQVTLSCSPISGHRSVSWYQQTPGQGLQFLFEYFSETQRNKGNFPGRFSGRQFSNSRSEMNVSTLELGDSALYLCASSLAGDPADTQYFGPGTRLTVL.

This chain uses TRBV6-6 with TRBJ2-7; D call uncertain. The CDR3 has 12 residues. The V and J ends lost 3 bases and 5 bases respectively, with 8 bases between them. CDR1 is MNHNY, CDR2 SVGAGI, per germline (reference sequence). CDR3 nucleotide sequence: TGTGCCAGCAGTTATATCTCTGACGAGCAGTACTTC. Translation gives CASSYISDEQYF.

This clone appeared a single time. The rearrangement joins TRBV5-1 to TRBJ1-1, with D perhaps TRBD1 (5 bases). Germline lookup yields CDR1 SGHRS and CDR2 YFSETQ. Trimming shortened V by 3 bases and J by 0 bases, and 9 bases separated the two germline ends. The CDR3 is 14 amino acids. This CDR3 is CASSSRALNTEAFF. DNA of the CDR3: TGCGCCAGCAGCTCCAGGGCTCTGAACACTGAAGCTTTCTTT.

This sequence joins TRBV6-2 or TRBV6-3 and TRBJ1-2, with D possibly TRBD1 on 5 matching bases. Trimming removed 5 bases from V and 8 bases from J, with 12 bases in between. Germline V gene data show CDR1 as MNHEY and CDR2 as SVGEGT. There are 12 residues in the CDR3. CDR3 amino acids: CASSLGLGGYTF. The CDR3 region has the DNA TGTGCCAGCAGTCTGGGACTGGGGGGCTACACCTTC.

The gene calls are TRBV6-2 or TRBV6-3 and TRBJ1-2; weak D call: TRBD1 (6 bases). V lost 5 bases, J lost 6 bases, and 13 bases lay in between. From germline, CDR1 is MNHEY and CDR2 SVGEGT. The CDR3 loop spans 13 amino acids. The CDR3 nucleotides are TGTGCCAGCAGTGACACAGGGATCCATGGCTACACCTTC. Its translation is CASSDTGIHGYTF.

J is TRBJ2-6 and V is TRBV5-6; TRBD1 matches 7 bases. The CDR3 is made up of 17 amino acids. With V trimmed by 0 bases and J by 2 bases, 5 bases remained unmatched. The germline V gene encodes CDR1 SGHDT and CDR2 YYEEEE. DNA for the CDR3: TGTGCCAGCAGCTTGGAGGGGGCCGTGCCTGGGGCCAACGTCCTGACTTTC. Translated, it gives CASSLEGAVPGANVLTF.

For this clone: The same CDR3 arises from other DNA sequences in this sample as well. This sequence joins TRBV29-1 and TRBJ2-7; 7 nucleotides align to TRBD1. The CDR3 has 12 residues. Germline trimming cut 4 bases from V and 2 bases from J; bases unmatched to any gene: 2. Germline V gene lookup returns CDR1 SQVTM and CDR2 ANQGSEA. The CDR3 DNA is TGCAGCGTTGGCCAGGGGGCCTACGAGCAGTACTTC. Protein sequence: CSVGQGAYEQYF.

The chain carries TRBV24-1 and TRBJ2-1; D is perhaps TRBD1 (6 bases). V lost 9 bases to trimming and J lost 5 bases, with 19 bases between them. The CDR3 extends over 15 amino acids. Germline values: CDR1 KGHDR, CDR2 SFDVKD. CDR3 nucleotides: TGTGCCACCGAACAAGGTGGGACATTTGACAATGAGCAGTTCTTC. Encoded protein: CATEQGGTFDNEQFF.

This chain joins TRBV5-1 and TRBJ2-2; 14 positions match TRBD2. The germline V gene encodes CDR1 SGHRS and CDR2 YFSETQ. The CDR3 spans 16 residues. J gave up 4 bases and V 3 bases, and 2 bases lay outside the gene matches. CDR3 residues: CASSWGTSGSTGELFF. The CDR3 nucleotides are TGCGCCAGCAGCTGGGGGACTAGCGGGAGCACCGGGGAGCTGTTTTTT. Variable domain in full (rest from reference TRBV5-1 and TRBJ2-2): KAGVTQTPRYLIKTRGQQVTLSCSPISGHRSVSWYQQTPGQGLQFLFEYFSETQRNKGNFPGRFSGRQFSNSRSEMNVSTLELGDSALYLCASSWGTSGSTGELFFGEGSRLTVL.

The chain has TRBV6-1 and TRBJ2-3, with a tentative D call TRBD1 (6 bases). V was pared by 2 bases and J by 2 bases, with 11 bases between. Germline V gives CDR1 MNHNS, CDR2 SASEGT. This CDR3 has 15 amino acids. In nucleotides, the CDR3 is TGTGCCAGCAGTGAAATTGGGGGCTACACAGATACGCAGTATTTT. The encoded protein is CASSEIGGYTDTQYF.

Ten or more counts support this clone. The rearrangement joins TRBV12-3 or TRBV12-4 to TRBJ1-3, with 8 bases that match TRBD1. The V and J ends lost 6 bases and 7 bases, in that order; junction bases with no gene match: 2. CDR3 length: 12 residues. The CDR3 sequence: CASRGDRNTIYF. CDR3 nucleotides: TGTGCCAGCAGGGGGGACAGGAACACCATATATTTT.

This chain connects TRBV28 to TRBJ1-2, with no clear D. The CDR3 spans 11 residues. Germline V gene sequence: CDR1 MDHEN, CDR2 SYDVKM. Trimming cost V 5 bases and J 5 bases, with 6 bases left between them. This chain's CDR3 is CASSNRYGYTF. The CDR3 region has the DNA TGTGCCAGCAGTAATAGATATGGCTACACCTTC.

This clone was found once. This sequence joins TRBV6-5 and TRBJ2-1; no clear D. Germline loops: CDR1 MNHEY, CDR2 SVGAGI. The V end was cut by 6 bases, the J end by 8 bases, with 14 bases between. The CDR3 runs to 13 residues. In nucleotides, the CDR3 is TGTGCCAGCAGCCCCCCCGGGTTGGATGAGCAGTTCTTC. This gives the protein CASSPPGLDEQFF.

The gene calls are TRBV15 and TRBJ2-1, with 7 bases lining up with TRBD1. V lost 10 bases and J lost 2; bases outside the gene matches: 11. Germline V lookup: CDR1 LNHNV, CDR2 YYDKDF (reference sequence). The CDR3 covers 15 residues. Written as DNA, the CDR3 is TGTGCCAGCGAGCCAAGGGGGCACGCCTACAATGAGCAGTTCTTC. Encoded protein: CASEPRGHAYNEQFF. The complete variable domain, with remaining parts taken from reference TRBV15 and TRBJ2-1, reads DAMVIQNPRYQVTQFGKPVTLSCSQTLNHNVMYWYQQKSSQAPKLLFHYYDKDFNNEADTPDNFQSRRPNTSFCFLDIRSPGLGDTAMYLCASEPRGHAYNEQFFGPGTRLTVL.

This chain connects TRBV29-1 to TRBJ2-1, with TRBD2 matching 7 bases. The V segment lost 6 bases and the J segment 0 bases; nucleotides outside the gene matches: 8. Germline V gene sequence: CDR1 SQVTM, CDR2 ANQGSEA. The CDR3 has 15 amino acids. The CDR3 DNA is TGCAGCGTCTCCACTAGCGCGAGCTCCTACAATGAGCAGTTCTTC. Translated: CSVSTSASSYNEQFF.

The chain carries TRBV2 and TRBJ1-4, with D possibly TRBD1 on 5 matching bases. Looked up from germline, CDR1 is SNHLY and CDR2 is FYNNEI. V was trimmed by 3 bases and J by 8 bases, leaving 10 bases between them. There are 13 residues in the CDR3. DNA for the CDR3: TGTGCCAGCAGTGACACAGGCTTGGAAAAACTGTTTTTT. Its protein is CASSDTGLEKLFF.

The rearrangement links TRBV7-3 to TRBJ1-2, with 11 bases fitting TRBD1. The CDR3 spans 13 residues. CDR1 SGHTA and CDR2 FQGTGA come from the germline V gene. J gave up 5 bases and V 4 bases, and 0 bases lay outside the gene matches. CDR3 region: CASSWDRGYGYTF. For the CDR3, the DNA is TGTGCCAGCAGCTGGGACAGGGGGTATGGCTACACCTTC.